This record covers a single T cell receptor (beta chain). Its cognate antigen has yet to be identified. Per-base quality was not reported, and no clone a single base away is much larger than it. This specimen belongs to a study of T cell changes during pregnancy in multiple sclerosis (dated by TCRdb to about 2019). Concerning the study at large: The study examined how the T cell repertoire changed over the course of pregnancy in women with multiple sclerosis.

The CDR3, cysteine through phenylalanine, is 15 amino acids long. Only the CDR3 portion is preserved as DNA: 45 bases, with reading frame beginning at the first base. CDR1 SEHNR and CDR2 FQNEAQ are derived from the germline V gene (reference sequence). Germline trimming amounts to 4 bases on V and 6 bases on J, with 5 as the count of junction bases outside the gene matches. The library was made by the immunoSEQ multiplex PCR assay. In its TCRdb copy, this immuneACCESS table keeps in-frame sequences only and misses some clones. Where compared with another copy, unresolved V genes explain less than half of these, and the others have no known cause. For this sample there are 90,000 to 100,000 clones; more than 85% appear just once. The ten most abundant clones make up more than 1.5% of the sample.

The material sequenced was peripheral blood, taken in the first trimester of pregnancy. The chain links TRBV7-9 with TRBJ2-7; TRBD2 lines up with 14 middle nucleotides. The sequence came from a female donor with multiple sclerosis, enrolled in a pregnancy study. At the DNA level, the sequence is TGTGCCAGCAGCTCGGGACTAGCGGGAGAACTCGAGCAGTACTTC. It is translated as CASSSGLAGELEQYF.